This entry lists 29 T cell receptor beta chains sequenced from one sample in a study of T cells after yellow fever vaccination. TCRdb used MiXCR to reprocess the 5' RACE reads, holding one entry per CDR3 protein. The sample lists 320,000 or so distinct CDR3 sequences, about 7.8% occurring once. The sample consisted of PBMCs, taken roughly 45 days after the first yellow fever vaccination. The source is a man between 18 and 35 years old who received the YFV17D yellow fever vaccine.

This clonotype was recorded at least ten times. J is TRBJ1-1 and V is TRBV7-9; D is ambiguous. The CDR3 is made up of 12 amino acids. Trimming took 3 bases from V and 8 from J, leaving 10 bases between them. CDR1 is SEHNR and CDR2 is FQNEAQ in the germline V gene (reference sequence). CDR3 sequence: CASSLATTEAFF. The CDR3 DNA reads as TGTGCCAGCAGCTTGGCCACTACCGAAGCTTTCTTT.

This clonotype has just a few counts. This chain connects TRBV5-1 to TRBJ1-3; maybe TRBD1 (5 bases). The V gene's germline CDR1 is SGHRS and CDR2 YFSETQ. V was pared by 4 bases and J by 2 bases, with 16 bases between. The CDR3 length is 16 residues. The CDR3 here is CASSPQPGTAGNTIYF. As DNA, the CDR3 is TGCGCCAGCAGCCCCCAGCCTGGGACTGCTGGAAACACCATATATTTT.

The chain combines TRBV12-3 or TRBV12-4 with TRBJ2-3; 7 bases line up with TRBD2. V gave up 3 bases and J gave up 2 bases; unmatched junction bases: 8. The CDR3 contains 16 residues. DNA for the CDR3: TGTGCCAGCAGTTTTATGGCTAGCGGTTCCACAGATACGCAGTATTTT. The encoded protein is CASSFMASGSTDTQYF.

The J gene is TRBJ2-4, the V gene TRBV12-3 or TRBV12-4; D gene ambiguous. Trimming cost V 3 bases and J 4 bases, with 4 bases left between them. The CDR3 contains 12 residues. The CDR3: CASSFTKNIQYF. In nucleotides, the CDR3 is TGTGCCAGCAGTTTTACAAAAAACATTCAGTACTTC.

This clonotype was picked up a small number of times. This rearrangement joins TRBV7-2 to TRBJ2-1, with TRBD1 as a possible D gene (5 bases). This CDR3 region has 14 residues. Germline CDR1 and CDR2: SGHTA and FQGNSA. V dropped 6 bases and J dropped 3 bases, with 12 bases sitting between them. The CDR3 reads CASSRDSYYNEQFF. CDR3 coding DNA: TGTGCCAGCAGTAGAGACAGCTACTACAATGAGCAGTTCTTC.

The rearrangement links TRBV4-3 to TRBJ1-2, with no clear D. Germline V gene sequence: CDR1 LGHNA, CDR2 YSLEER. Trimming took off 1 base at V and 5 bases at J, with 11 bases between the two ends. CDR3 length equals 14 residues. In nucleotides, the CDR3 is TGCGCCAGCAGCCAAGGCAGAACCCAGTATGGCTACACCTTC. This codes for CASSQGRTQYGYTF.

This clonotype was detected only a few times. This chain connects TRBV12-3 or TRBV12-4 to TRBJ1-2, with D possibly matching TRBD1 (5 bases). The CDR3 loop spans 14 amino acids. Trimming shortened V by 3 bases and J by 4 bases, and 12 bases separated the two germline ends. This CDR3 is CASSFGAAAYGYTF. CDR3 DNA: TGTGCCAGCAGTTTCGGGGCCGCGGCCTATGGCTACACCTTC.

This clonotype was recorded many times. CDR3 in amino acids: CASSGQGYEQYF. The DNA of the CDR3 is TGTGCCAGCAGCGGACAGGGGTACGAGCAGTACTTC. This chain joins TRBV12-3 or TRBV12-4 and TRBJ2-7, with 9 positions matching TRBD1. The CDR3 has 12 residues. The ends lost 6 bases at V and 4 bases at J; junction bases unmatched: 1.

In this sample, this clonotype turned up a few times. J is TRBJ1-5 and V is TRBV20-1, with TRBD1 as a possible D gene (5 bases). The CDR3 is 13 residues long. Germline V gene data show CDR1 as DFQATT and CDR2 as SNEGSKA (reference sequence). Trimming stripped 4 bases from V and 1 base from J, with 8 bases between. The CDR3 protein is CSAKRTSNQPQHF. CDR3 nucleotide sequence: TGCAGTGCTAAAAGGACAAGCAATCAGCCCCAGCATTTT.

This clonotype came up a few times. The chain couples TRBV6-5 to TRBJ1-6; D call uncertain. There are 19 residues in the CDR3. V was cut by 0 bases and J by 0 bases, with 15 bases left in between. CDR1 and CDR2 from the germline V gene are MNHEY and SVGAGI. CDR3 sequence reads: CASSYSRFASSSYNSPLHF. CDR3 DNA sequence: TGTGCCAGCAGTTACTCGAGGTTCGCGTCGAGCTCCTATAATTCACCCCTCCACTTT.

This clonotype showed up many times. The chain uses TRBV5-1 and TRBJ2-5; no clear D gene. CDR1 is SGHRS and CDR2 is YFSETQ in the germline V gene. V lost 1 base to trimming and J lost 0 bases, with 13 bases between them. The CDR3 contains 16 residues. The CDR3 nucleotides are TGCGCCAGCAGCTTGACCCCCGGACCCAACCAAGAGACCCAGTACTTC. As protein: CASSLTPGPNQETQYF. The full variable domain, with the rest looked up from reference TRBV5-1 and TRBJ2-5, is KAGVTQTPRYLIKTRGQQVTLSCSPISGHRSVSWYQQTPGQGLQFLFEYFSETQRNKGNFPGRFSGRQFSNSRSEMNVSTLELGDSALYLCASSLTPGPNQETQYFGPGTRLLVL.

V is TRBV4-1 and J is TRBJ1-5, with unresolved D. Germline CDR1 and CDR2: MGHRA and YSYEKL. CDR3 length equals 14 residues. The V end lost 4 bases, the J end lost 5 bases, and 12 bases lay between the germline ends. This CDR3 reads CASSLLAGDQPQHF. The CDR3 coding sequence is TGCGCCAGCAGCCTTTTGGCCGGGGATCAGCCCCAGCATTTT.

This clonotype was counted many times. The gene calls are TRBV6-2 or TRBV6-3 and TRBJ2-5; either TRBD1 or TRBD2 may fit D (5 bases each). The germline V and J ends were trimmed by 6 bases and 5 bases, with 19 bases remaining between them. The CDR3 loop spans 15 amino acids. Germline V gives CDR1 MNHEY, CDR2 SVGEGT. CDR3 bases: TGTGCCAGCAGCAAGAGGGATTTCTGGGGGGAGACCCAGTACTTC. Its protein is CASSKRDFWGETQYF.

This clonotype was seen a handful of times. The chain links TRBV20-1 to TRBJ2-7; D not certain. The CDR3 runs 12 residues. The germline V gene encodes CDR1 DFQATT and CDR2 SNEGSKA (reference sequence). Trimming stripped 0 bases from V and 5 bases from J, with 8 bases between. The CDR3 sequence is CSARDGSDEQYF. Here the CDR3 DNA reads TGCAGTGCTAGAGATGGAAGCGACGAGCAGTACTTC.

This clonotype has more than one count but fewer than ten. This sequence joins TRBV7-9 and TRBJ2-1, with D unclear. The CDR3 length is 13 residues. Per germline, CDR1 SEHNR and CDR2 FQNEAQ (reference sequence). V was trimmed by 0 bases and J by 9 bases, leaving 9 bases between them. The DNA of the CDR3 is TGTGCCAGCAGCTTAGCCTCCCCGAGTGAGCAGTTCTTC. It specifies CASSLASPSEQFF.

The V call is TRBV21-1, the J call TRBJ2-5; the table calls TRBD1, which could not be checked here. TRBV21-1 is described as a pseudogene. The CDR3 loop spans 15 amino acids. Here the CDR3 reads CASSKVTGRVETQYF. As DNA, the CDR3 is TGTGCCAGCAGCAAAGTCACGGGCAGGGTTGAGACCCAGTACTTC.

This clonotype was recorded a few times. This chain uses TRBV20-1 with TRBJ2-2; D not resolved. CDR1 and CDR2 (germline): DFQATT, SNEGSKA (reference sequence). CDR3 size: 16 residues. V shed 0 bases and J shed 7 bases, with 18 bases lying between them. The CDR3 loop reads CSARDIGSQRIGELFF. Written as DNA, the CDR3 is TGCAGTGCTAGAGATATAGGGTCCCAACGTATCGGGGAGCTGTTTTTT.

This clonotype was observed a few times. The chain employs TRBV20-1 and TRBJ1-4; D is unresolved. Germline V lookup: CDR1 DFQATT, CDR2 SNEGSKA (reference sequence). V was trimmed by 2 bases and J by 1 base, leaving 11 bases between them. This CDR3 spans 15 amino acids. The CDR3 nucleotides are TGCAGTGCTAGAAATAGAGGTATAACTAATGAAAAACTGTTTTTT. Translation: CSARNRGITNEKLFF.

The V gene is TRBV5-1, the J gene TRBJ2-7, with TRBD1 identical over 7 bases. Trimming cost V 4 bases and J 3 bases; bases outside gene matches: 13. Germline CDR1 is SGHRS and CDR2 is YFSETQ. This CDR3 has 16 amino acids. The CDR3 reads CASSPSTGSGLYEQYF. Here the CDR3 DNA reads TGCGCCAGCAGCCCATCGACAGGGAGTGGGCTCTACGAGCAGTACTTC.

This clonotype was observed a handful of times. The chain's CDR3 is CSARPGQGYTEAFF. The CDR3 nucleotides are TGCAGTGCTAGACCGGGACAGGGTTACACTGAAGCTTTCTTT. The J gene is TRBJ1-1, the V gene TRBV20-1, with 9 bases that match TRBD1. The V segment lost 2 bases and the J segment 3 bases; nucleotides outside the gene matches: 4. Germline V lookup: CDR1 DFQATT, CDR2 SNEGSKA (reference sequence). The CDR3 sequence is 14 residues long.

This clonotype has more than one count but fewer than ten. The chain employs TRBV6-1 and TRBJ2-1, with 11 bases aligning to TRBD2. Germline V CDR1 and CDR2: MNHNS, SASEGT. The CDR3 covers 17 residues. V lost 8 bases, J lost 5 bases, and 14 bases stayed unmatched. CDR3 DNA sequence: TGTGCCAGCCGAACTCTTAAGGGACTAGCGGTCGACAATGAGCAGTTCTTC. Its translation is CASRTLKGLAVDNEQFF.

This clonotype was detected only a few times. The rearrangement joins TRBV4-3 to TRBJ2-3; a weak D match, TRBD1 (6 bases). CDR3 size: 18 residues. The V gene lost 0 bases and the J gene lost 0 bases, with 16 bases spanning the gap. From germline, CDR1 is LGHNA and CDR2 YSLEER. The CDR3: CASSQEVPGTPSTDTQYF. The DNA of the CDR3 is TGCGCCAGCAGCCAAGAAGTCCCCGGGACACCTAGCACAGATACGCAGTATTTT.

In its sample, this clonotype was seen many times. This rearrangement joins TRBV7-2 to TRBJ1-5; D not certain. With 3 bases removed from V and 0 bases from J, the gap between germline ends came to 9 bases. Germline CDR1 SGHTA, CDR2 FQGNSA. This CDR3 has 15 amino acids. This chain's CDR3 is CASSLEVYSNQPQHF. In nucleotides, the CDR3 is TGTGCCAGCAGCTTGGAAGTTTATAGCAATCAGCCCCAGCATTTT.

This clonotype occurred many times. The rearrangement joins TRBV5-1 to TRBJ2-1; 8 nucleotides line up with TRBD1. Germline trimming cut 3 bases from V and 6 bases from J; bases unmatched to any gene: 5. Looked up from germline, CDR1 is SGHRS and CDR2 is YFSETQ. The CDR3 extends over 14 amino acids. This CDR3 is CASSWTGRRNEQFF. Here the CDR3 DNA reads TGCGCCAGCAGCTGGACAGGGCGGCGCAATGAGCAGTTCTTC. Full variable domain (outside the CDR3, taken from reference TRBV5-1 and TRBJ2-1): KAGVTQTPRYLIKTRGQQVTLSCSPISGHRSVSWYQQTPGQGLQFLFEYFSETQRNKGNFPGRFSGRQFSNSRSEMNVSTLELGDSALYLCASSWTGRRNEQFFGPGTRLTVL.

The gene calls are TRBV5-1 and TRBJ1-3, with 10 bases aligning to TRBD1. This CDR3 has 16 amino acids. The V gene end was trimmed by 5 bases and the J gene end by 0 bases; junction bases not matched to a gene: 5. CDR1 and CDR2 from the germline V gene are SGHRS and YFSETQ. Here the CDR3 DNA reads TGCGCCAGCAGACCGACAGGGGGCTTCTCTGGAAACACCATATATTTT. Translating gives CASRPTGGFSGNTIYF.

The table lists this clonotype with many counts. This chain uses TRBV12-3 or TRBV12-4 with TRBJ1-1, with TRBD1 as a possible D gene (6 bases). The CDR3 is made up of 13 amino acids. Trimming shortened V by 6 bases and J by 3 bases, and 11 bases separated the two germline ends. In DNA form, the CDR3 reads TGTGCCAGCAGAAAAAAGGGGGACACTGAAGCTTTCTTT. As protein: CASRKKGDTEAFF.

V usage is TRBV6-2 or TRBV6-3 and J usage is TRBJ2-7, with 8 bases lining up with TRBD2. V shed 0 bases, J shed 0 bases, and the junction held 22 bases outside the gene matches. The germline V gene encodes CDR1 MNHEY and CDR2 SVGEGT. The CDR3 length is 22 residues. CDR3 sequence (DNA): TGTGCCAGCAGTTACTCCATGAGCGGGACGGACAAGCGGGGGCGTACCTCCTACGAGCAGTACGTC. Translation: CASSYSMSGTDKRGRTSYEQYV.

The J gene is TRBJ2-3, the V gene TRBV15; 10 bases are shared with TRBD2. The V gene's germline CDR1 is LNHNV and CDR2 YYDKDF (reference sequence). The CDR3 has 18 amino acids. Germline trimming cut 0 bases from V and 5 bases from J; bases unmatched to any gene: 11. CDR3 DNA sequence: TGTGCCACCAGCAGAGATTCGCAGCGGGGGGGCCTTATAGATACGCAGTATTTT. It translates to CATSRDSQRGGLIDTQYF. The full variable domain, with the rest looked up from reference TRBV15 and TRBJ2-3, is DAMVIQNPRYQVTQFGKPVTLSCSQTLNHNVMYWYQQKSSQAPKLLFHYYDKDFNNEADTPDNFQSRRPNTSFCFLDIRSPGLGDTAMYLCATSRDSQRGGLIDTQYFGPGTRLTVL.

This clonotype was seen only a few times. In DNA, the CDR3 is TGTGCCAGTAGTAGACAGGGCCTCTCCTACAATGAGCAGTTCTTC. Amino acid sequence: CASSRQGLSYNEQFF. The chain has TRBV19 and TRBJ2-1; 7 positions match TRBD1. V shed 4 bases, J shed 0 bases, and the junction held 3 bases outside the gene matches. The CDR3 runs to 15 residues. Germline V CDR1 and CDR2: LNHDA, SQIVND (reference sequence). Complete variable domain (other parts from reference TRBV19 and TRBJ2-1): DGGITQSPKYLFRKEGQNVTLSCEQNLNHDAMYWYRQDPGQGLRLIYYSQIVNDFQKGDIAEGYSVSREKKESFPLTVTSAQKNPTAFYLCASSRQGLSYNEQFFGPGTRLTVL.